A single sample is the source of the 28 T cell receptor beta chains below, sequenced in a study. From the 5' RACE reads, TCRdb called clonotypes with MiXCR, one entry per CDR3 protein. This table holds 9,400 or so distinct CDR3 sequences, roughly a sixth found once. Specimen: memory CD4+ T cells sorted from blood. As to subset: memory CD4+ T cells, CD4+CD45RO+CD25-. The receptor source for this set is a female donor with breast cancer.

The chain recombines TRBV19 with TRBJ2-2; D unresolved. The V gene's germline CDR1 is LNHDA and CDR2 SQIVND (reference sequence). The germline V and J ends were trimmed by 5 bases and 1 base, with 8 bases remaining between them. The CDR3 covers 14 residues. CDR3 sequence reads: CASSLTVNTGELFF. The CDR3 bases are TGTGCCAGTAGTCTGACGGTGAACACCGGGGAGCTGTTTTTT.

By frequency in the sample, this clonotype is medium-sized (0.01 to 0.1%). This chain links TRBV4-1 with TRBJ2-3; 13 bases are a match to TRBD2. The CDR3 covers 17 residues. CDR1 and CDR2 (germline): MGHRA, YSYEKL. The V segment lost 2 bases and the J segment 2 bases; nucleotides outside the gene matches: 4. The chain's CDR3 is CASSQQGLAGVTDTQYF. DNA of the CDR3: TGCGCCAGCAGCCAACAAGGACTAGCGGGGGTCACAGATACGCAGTATTTT.

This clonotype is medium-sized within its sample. The CDR3 DNA is TGCAGTGCTAGACAGGGACTAGCTATCGAGACCCAGTACTTC. Translated: CSARQGLAIETQYF. The gene calls are TRBV20-1 and TRBJ2-5, with 9 bases fitting TRBD2. The CDR3 is made up of 14 amino acids. V shed 2 bases, J shed 5 bases, and the junction held 6 bases outside the gene matches. Germline lookup yields CDR1 DFQATT and CDR2 SNEGSKA (reference sequence).

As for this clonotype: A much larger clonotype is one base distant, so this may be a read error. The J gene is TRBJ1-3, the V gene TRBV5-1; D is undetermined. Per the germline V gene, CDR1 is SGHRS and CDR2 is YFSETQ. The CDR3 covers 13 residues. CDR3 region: CASLKSSGDTIYF. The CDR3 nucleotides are TGCGCCAGCCTGAAATCCTCTGGAGACACCATATATTTT.

The CDR3 loop is CASRQGVRETQYF. CDR3 in DNA: TGTGCCAGCAGACAGGGCGTCCGAGAGACCCAGTACTTC. The V gene is TRBV6-1, the J gene TRBJ2-5; tentative D call: TRBD1 (6 bases). The germline CDR1 and CDR2 sequences are MNHNS and SASEGT. This CDR3 contains 13 residues. V lost 6 bases and J 4 bases, leaving 12 bases between the germline ends.

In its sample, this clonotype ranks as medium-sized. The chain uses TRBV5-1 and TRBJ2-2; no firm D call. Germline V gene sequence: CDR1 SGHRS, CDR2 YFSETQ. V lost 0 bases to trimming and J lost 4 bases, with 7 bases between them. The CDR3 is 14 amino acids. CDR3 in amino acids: CASSLVVATGELFF. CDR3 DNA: TGCGCCAGCAGCTTGGTTGTCGCCACCGGGGAGCTGTTTTTT.

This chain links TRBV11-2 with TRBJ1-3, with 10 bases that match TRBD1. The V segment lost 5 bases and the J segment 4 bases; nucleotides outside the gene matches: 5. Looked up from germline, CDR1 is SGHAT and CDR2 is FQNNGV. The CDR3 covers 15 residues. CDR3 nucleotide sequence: TGTGCCAGCAGCCTAAGACAGGGGGCCGGAAACACCATATATTTT. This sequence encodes CASSLRQGAGNTIYF.

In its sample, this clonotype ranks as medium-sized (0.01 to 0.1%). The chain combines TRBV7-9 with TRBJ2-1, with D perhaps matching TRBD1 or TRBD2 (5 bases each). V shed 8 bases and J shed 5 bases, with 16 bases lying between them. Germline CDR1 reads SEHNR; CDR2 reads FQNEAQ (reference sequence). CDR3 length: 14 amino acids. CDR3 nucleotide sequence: TGTGCCAGCCGCCGGGGCAGGGCAAACAATGAGCAGTTCTTC. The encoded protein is CASRRGRANNEQFF.

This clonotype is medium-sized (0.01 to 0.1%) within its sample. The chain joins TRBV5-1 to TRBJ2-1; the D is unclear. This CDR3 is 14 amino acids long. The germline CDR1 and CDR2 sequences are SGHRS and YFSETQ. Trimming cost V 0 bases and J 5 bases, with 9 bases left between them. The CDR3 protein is CASSLEPANNEQFF. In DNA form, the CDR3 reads TGCGCCAGCAGCTTGGAACCGGCAAACAATGAGCAGTTCTTC.

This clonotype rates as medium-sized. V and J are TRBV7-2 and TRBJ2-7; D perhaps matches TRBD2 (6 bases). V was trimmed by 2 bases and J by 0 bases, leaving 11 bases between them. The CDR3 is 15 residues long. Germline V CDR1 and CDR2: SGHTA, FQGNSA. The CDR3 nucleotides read TGTGCCAGCAGCTTACCCCTCGGGAGCTCCTACGAGCAGTACTTC. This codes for CASSLPLGSSYEQYF. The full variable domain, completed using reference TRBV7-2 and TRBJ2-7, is GAGVSQSPSNKVTEKGKDVELRCDPISGHTALYWYRQSLGQGLEFLIYFQGNSAPDKSGLPSDRFSAERTGGSVSTLTIQRTQQEDSAVYLCASSLPLGSSYEQYFGPGTRLTVT.

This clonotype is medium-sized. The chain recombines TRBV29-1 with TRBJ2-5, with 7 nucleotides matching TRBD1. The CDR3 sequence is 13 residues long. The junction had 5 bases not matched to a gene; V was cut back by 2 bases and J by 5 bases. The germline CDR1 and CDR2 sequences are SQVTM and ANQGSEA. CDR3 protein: CSVERQGRETQYF. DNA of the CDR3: TGCAGCGTTGAACGACAGGGAAGGGAGACCCAGTACTTC.

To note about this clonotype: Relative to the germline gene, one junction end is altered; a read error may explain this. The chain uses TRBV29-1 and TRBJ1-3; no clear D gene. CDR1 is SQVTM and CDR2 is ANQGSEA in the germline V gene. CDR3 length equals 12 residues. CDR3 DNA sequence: TGCAGCGTCACAACCCCTGGGAACACCATATATTTT. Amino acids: CSVTTPGNTIYF.

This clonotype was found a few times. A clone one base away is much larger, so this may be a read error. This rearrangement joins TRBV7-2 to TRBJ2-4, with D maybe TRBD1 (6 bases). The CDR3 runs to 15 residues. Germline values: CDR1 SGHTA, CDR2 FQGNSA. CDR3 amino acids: CASSLPGQMKNTQYF. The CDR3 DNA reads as TGTGCCAGCAGCTTACCCGGACAGATGAAAAACACTCAGTACTTC.

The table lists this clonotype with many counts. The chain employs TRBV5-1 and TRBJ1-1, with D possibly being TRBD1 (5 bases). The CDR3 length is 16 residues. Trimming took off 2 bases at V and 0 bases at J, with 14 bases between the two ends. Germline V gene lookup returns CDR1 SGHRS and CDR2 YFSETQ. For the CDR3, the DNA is TGCGCCAGCAGCTTCGGTTCAGGACACCTGAACACTGAAGCTTTCTTT. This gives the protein CASSFGSGHLNTEAFF.

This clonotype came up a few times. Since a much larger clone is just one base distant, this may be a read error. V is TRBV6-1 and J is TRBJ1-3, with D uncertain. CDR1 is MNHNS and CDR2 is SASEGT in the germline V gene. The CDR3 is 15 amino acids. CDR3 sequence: CASREGGTVGNTIYF. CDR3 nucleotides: TGTGCCAGCAGGGAAGGTGGCACAGTTGGAAACACCATATATTTT.

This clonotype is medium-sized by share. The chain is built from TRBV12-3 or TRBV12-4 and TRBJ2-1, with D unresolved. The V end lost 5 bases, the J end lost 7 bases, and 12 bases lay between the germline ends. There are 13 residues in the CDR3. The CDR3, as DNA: TGTGCCAGCAGTCAAAACCGGTGGAATGAGCAGTTCTTC. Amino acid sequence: CASSQNRWNEQFF.

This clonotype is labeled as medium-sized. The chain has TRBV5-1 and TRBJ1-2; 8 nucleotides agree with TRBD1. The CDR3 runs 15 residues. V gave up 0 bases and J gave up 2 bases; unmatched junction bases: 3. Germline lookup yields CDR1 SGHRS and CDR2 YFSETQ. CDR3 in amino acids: CASSLDQGANYGYTF. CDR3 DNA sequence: TGCGCCAGCAGCTTGGACCAGGGGGCCAACTATGGCTACACCTTC.

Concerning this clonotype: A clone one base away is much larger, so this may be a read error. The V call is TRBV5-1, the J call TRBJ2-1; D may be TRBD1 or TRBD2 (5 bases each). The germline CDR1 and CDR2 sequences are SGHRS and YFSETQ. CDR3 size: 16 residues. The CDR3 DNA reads TGCGCCAGCAGCCTTGGCCCCGGGGCAGGGTATAGTGAGCAGTGCTTC. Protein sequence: CASSLGPGAGYSEQCF.

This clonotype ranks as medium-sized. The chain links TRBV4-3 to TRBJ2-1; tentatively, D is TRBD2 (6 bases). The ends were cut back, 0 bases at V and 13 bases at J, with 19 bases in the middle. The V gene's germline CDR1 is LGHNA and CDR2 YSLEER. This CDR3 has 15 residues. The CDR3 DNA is TGCGCCAGCAGCCAAGAGGAGGGTAGGCAAACCCCCCAGTTCTTC. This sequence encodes CASSQEEGRQTPQFF.

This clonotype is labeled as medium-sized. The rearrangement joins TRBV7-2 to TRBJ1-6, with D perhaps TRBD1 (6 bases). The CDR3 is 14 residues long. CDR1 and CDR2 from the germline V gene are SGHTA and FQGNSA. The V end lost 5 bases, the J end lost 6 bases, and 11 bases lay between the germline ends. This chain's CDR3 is CASSVDRFNSPLHF. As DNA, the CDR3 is TGTGCCAGCAGCGTAGACAGGTTTAATTCACCCCTCCACTTT.

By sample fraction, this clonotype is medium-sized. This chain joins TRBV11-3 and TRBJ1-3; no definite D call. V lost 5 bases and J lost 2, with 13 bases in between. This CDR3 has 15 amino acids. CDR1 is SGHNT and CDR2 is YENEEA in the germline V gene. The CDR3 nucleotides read TGTGCCAGCAGCCCCCTCGACACGACTGGAAACACCATATATTTT. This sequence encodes CASSPLDTTGNTIYF.

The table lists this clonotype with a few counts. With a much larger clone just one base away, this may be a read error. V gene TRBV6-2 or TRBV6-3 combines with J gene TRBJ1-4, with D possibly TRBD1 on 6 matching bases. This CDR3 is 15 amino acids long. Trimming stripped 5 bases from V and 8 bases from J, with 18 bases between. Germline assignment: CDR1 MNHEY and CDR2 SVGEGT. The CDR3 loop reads CASSAIRARGEKLFF. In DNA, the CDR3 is TGTGCCAGCAGTGCCATCCGGGCCAGGGGAGAAAAACTGTTTTTT.

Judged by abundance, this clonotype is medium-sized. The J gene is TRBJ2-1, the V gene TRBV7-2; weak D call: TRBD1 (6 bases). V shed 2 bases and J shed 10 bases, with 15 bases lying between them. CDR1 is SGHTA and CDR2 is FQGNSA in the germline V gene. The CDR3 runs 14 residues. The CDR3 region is CASSLTGPISEQFF. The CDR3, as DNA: TGTGCCAGCAGCTTAACAGGGCCGATAAGCGAGCAGTTCTTC.

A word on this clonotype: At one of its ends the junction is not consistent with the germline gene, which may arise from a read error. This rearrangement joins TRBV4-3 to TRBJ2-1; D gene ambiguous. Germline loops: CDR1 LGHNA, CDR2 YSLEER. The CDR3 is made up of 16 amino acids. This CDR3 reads CTSSQDWQSRYNEQFF. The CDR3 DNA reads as TGCACCAGTAGCCAAGATTGGCAGTCTCGGTACAATGAGCAGTTCTTC.

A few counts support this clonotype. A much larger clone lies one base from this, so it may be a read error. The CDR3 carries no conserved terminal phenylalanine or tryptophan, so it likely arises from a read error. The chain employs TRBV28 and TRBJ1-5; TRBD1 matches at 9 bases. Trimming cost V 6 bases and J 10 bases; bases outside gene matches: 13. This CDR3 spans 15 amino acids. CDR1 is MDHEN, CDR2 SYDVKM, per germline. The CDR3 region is CASSAPSTGGEPQHL. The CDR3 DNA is TGTGCCAGCAGCGCACCAAGCACAGGGGGCGAACCCCAGCATTTG.

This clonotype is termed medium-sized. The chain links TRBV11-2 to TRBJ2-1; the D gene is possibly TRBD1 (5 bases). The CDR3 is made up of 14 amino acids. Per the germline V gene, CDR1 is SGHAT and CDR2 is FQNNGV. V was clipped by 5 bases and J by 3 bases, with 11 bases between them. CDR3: CASSRTDSYNEQFF. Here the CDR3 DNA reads TGTGCCAGCAGCCGGACCGACAGCTACAATGAGCAGTTCTTC.

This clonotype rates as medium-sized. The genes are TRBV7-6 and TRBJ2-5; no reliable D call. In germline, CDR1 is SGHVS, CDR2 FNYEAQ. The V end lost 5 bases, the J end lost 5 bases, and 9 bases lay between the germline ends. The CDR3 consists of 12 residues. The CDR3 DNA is TGTGCCAGCAGCATCAGTGGGGAGACCCAGTACTTC. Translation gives CASSISGETQYF.

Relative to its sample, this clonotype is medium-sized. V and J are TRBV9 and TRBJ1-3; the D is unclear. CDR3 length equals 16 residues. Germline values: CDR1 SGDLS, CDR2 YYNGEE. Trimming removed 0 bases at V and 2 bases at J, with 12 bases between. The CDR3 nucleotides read TGTGCCAGCAGCGTAGAGGATTGGGTCGCTGGAAACACCATATATTTT. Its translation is CASSVEDWVAGNTIYF.